The entry below describes one TCR beta chain. This clonotype was found many times. The antigen it binds to is not known. The record has no base qualities; no much larger clone is one base away. Stable Graves' hyperthyroidism was defined as the absence of progression to ophthalmopathy over 18 months of follow-up. Hyperthyroidism patients were newly diagnosed, with disease duration under 2 months, and aged 18 to 65 years. Patients with uncontrolled infections, other autoimmune diseases, pregnancy or lactation were excluded. Diagnoses were based on clinical symptoms, serum thyroxine and TRAb, thyroid ultrasound and orbital computed tomography. Ficoll-Paque density gradient centrifugation was used to isolate PBMCs from approximately 11 ml of fresh peripheral blood. Trizol reagent was used to extract total RNA, and RNA quality was then checked on an Agilent 2100 Bioanalyzer. The CDR3, cysteine through phenylalanine, is 13 amino acids long. CDR3 DNA only is kept here, 39 bases in frame from base 1. The CDR1 and CDR2 encoded by the germline V gene are WSHSY and SAAADI. V lost 1 base and J lost 1 base; the stretch between them is 3 bases long.

The sample comes from a study of T cells in Graves' hyperthyroidism and ophthalmopathy (dated by TCRdb to about 2019). For the study in its entirety: Peripheral blood was collected at initial diagnosis, before any treatment. A discovery cohort of about a hundred patients, roughly 43 with Graves' ophthalmopathy and 57 with stable Graves' hyperthyroidism, was used to find distinguishing TCR V-J signatures. Prospective prediction of ophthalmopathy was tested in an independent validation cohort of 18 to 20 hyperthyroidism patients and 15 to 17 patients who later progressed to ophthalmopathy. The 100 or so discovery patients were randomly divided into training and test sets at a 7:3 ratio. Thyroid tissue and blood T-cell repertoires from several Graves' hyperthyroidism patients were also compared in the study. Following sampling, methimazole starting at 30 mg daily was given to hyperthyroidism patients, and high-dose intravenous methylprednisolone was given to ophthalmopathy patients. According to the paper, TCR Vbeta CDR3 sequencing was carried out on 120 to 150 peripheral blood samples, which came from some 41 ophthalmopathy, approximately 78 hyperthyroidism and roughly 17 progressor patients.

The TCR beta CDR3 regions were amplified from the RNA transcripts. For the first round of RT-PCR on the TCR CDR3, the HTBI primer set was used together with the Qiagen OneStep RT-PCR kit. The libraries were constructed in a second round of multiplex PCR and then size-selected and purified. Libraries were sequenced paired-end with 100 bp reads on an Illumina HiSeq2000. On the authors' methods: SOAPnuke was used to process the raw data, removing reads that contained adapters or uncalled bases, had a mean Phred below 15, or lacked an exact match to the constant primer or identifier. COPE v1.2.5 was used to merge high-quality paired reads, and clonotypes were defined as unique nucleotide sequences. Clonotypes were aligned to IMGT TRBV, TRBD and TRBJ reference segments using MiTCR v1.1. Analysis was restricted to V-J combinations with a frequency above 0.0001, which covered approximately 99% of repertoires. A TCS score was defined as the ratio of F50 (clonal expansion) to E x V (chaos), with BLOSUM62-based TCRdist applied between CDR3 peptides within each V-J. Welch's t-statistics and random forest reduced approximately 520 V-J features to around 14, which were used in a naive Bayes classifier (R e1071). Using fastp at Q25 and MiXCR, TCRdb reprocessed the public reads and kept productive beta chains. Entries that share a CDR3 protein sequence are merged under the most common genes and DNA. The V and J calls here are based on TCRdb, not the publication. This sample is represented by about 620,000 distinct CDR3 sequences; under 20% of them were singletons. The top ten constitute 3.8% of the sample.

Paper-wide results and their limitations: In cross-validation, a model built on a 13 V-J signature told ophthalmopathy apart from stable hyperthyroidism with under 90% sensitivity and approximately 84% specificity, and in testing the same model reached 80%/75%. Blood samples also contained most of the expanded thyroid clonotypes (frequency above 0.001), which suggests that blood repertoires may reflect thyroid immune responses. Sample size was not statistically predetermined, and blinding of investigators to group allocation was not performed. During validation, the model predicted progression to ophthalmopathy a median of roughly 7.1 months ahead of onset, with almost 71% sensitivity and around 73% specificity.

This sequence originates from a woman in her 30s with Graves' hyperthyroidism. Sequencing was carried out using blood. This receptor chain uses TRBV10-2 and TRBJ2-3; there is no confident call for the D gene. The DNA is as follows: TGCGCCAGCAGTGAGTTGCGCACAGATACGCAGTATTTT. It codes for CASSELRTDTQYF.